The 4 T cell receptor beta chains presented below share a single source sample, sequenced in a study of blood T cells in healthy people across ages. Then a second PCR, running about 6 to 11 cycles, was carried out with a sample-barcoded 5' primer and a J-beta primer mix. TCRdb processed the 5' RACE reads anew with MiXCR; each CDR3 protein has one entry. The top ten hold approximately 12% of the sample, which has roughly 680,000 distinct CDR3 sequences, over 40% seen once. The material sequenced was blood. The receptors stem from a woman of 80 years or more in good health.

This clonotype was counted once. This may come from a read error, since a much larger clone is one base off. The chain is built from TRBV29-1 and TRBJ1-5; D call uncertain. Germline CDR1 and CDR2: SQVTM and ANQGSEA. Trimming stripped 0 bases from V and 4 bases from J, with 7 bases between. CDR3 length equals 13 residues. The CDR3 protein is CSVEENPNQPQHF. CDR3 coding DNA: TGCAGCGTTGAAGAAAACCCTAATCAGCCCCAGCATTTT.

The chain combines TRBV28 with TRBJ2-7, with D perhaps TRBD2 (6 bases). The CDR3 length is 16 residues. In germline, CDR1 is MDHEN, CDR2 SYDVKM. Trimming left V 7 bases short and J 2 bases short, with 21 bases between. The CDR3 nucleotides are TGTGCCAGCATAAGTCGCGCGGGGCAGGACCCCTACGAGCAGTACTTC. It is translated as CASISRAGQDPYEQYF.

At least ten counts were recorded for this clonotype. This sequence joins TRBV25-1 and TRBJ2-5; 8 nucleotides line up with TRBD1. The V segment lost 6 bases and the J segment 9 bases; nucleotides outside the gene matches: 9. Looked up from germline, CDR1 is MGHDK and CDR2 is SYGVNS. The length of the CDR3 is 13 residues. In nucleotides, the CDR3 is TGTGCCAGCAGGGACAGGGTTGTTGGGGCCCAGTACTTC. Protein: CASRDRVVGAQYF. Using reference TRBV25-1 and TRBJ2-5 for the parts outside the CDR3, the full variable domain is EADIYQTPRYLVIGTGKKITLECSQTMGHDKMYWYQQDPGMELHLIHYSYGVNSTEKGDLSSESTVSRIRTEHFPLTLESARPSHTSQYLCASRDRVVGAQYFGPGTRLLVL.

This chain joins TRBV6-2 or TRBV6-3 and TRBJ2-5, with TRBD1 as a possible D gene (5 bases). The CDR3 sequence is 14 residues long. Trimming pared 10 bases from V and 6 bases from J, leaving 21 bases between. Germline CDR1 and CDR2: MNHEY and SVGEGT. The CDR3 reads CATDEDKGQKTQYF. The CDR3 bases are TGTGCCACCGACGAGGACAAGGGGCAAAAGACCCAGTACTTC.